The 11 T cell receptor beta chains presented below share a single source sample, sequenced in a study of blood T cell repertoires in COVID-19. The repertoire was sequenced with immunoSEQ multiplex PCR; TCRdb's copy has only in-frame clones and lacks some. The data hold 200,000 or so clones, with more than 85% observed a single time. Sequencing input: peripheral blood. These receptors were taken from a man aged 55 to 70 with COVID-19, enrolled during active disease.

The chain recombines TRBV15 with TRBJ1-6, with TRBD1 matching 7 bases. The CDR3 has 14 residues. Germline V gives CDR1 LNHNV, CDR2 YYDKDF (reference sequence). Germline trimming cut 4 bases from V and 6 bases from J; bases unmatched to any gene: 3. CDR3 loop: CATSTGTVNSPLHF. Written as DNA, the CDR3 is TGTGCCACCAGCACCGGGACAGTTAATTCACCCCTCCACTTT.

The rearrangement links TRBV6-2 or TRBV6-3 to TRBJ2-2, with TRBD2 matching over 7 bases. This CDR3 region has 17 residues. The germline V gene encodes CDR1 MNHEY and CDR2 SVGEGT. Unmatched junction bases numbered 7, after V lost 2 bases and J lost 1 base. CDR3 coding DNA: TGTGCCAGCAGTTACCCGAGCCTAGCGGAGAACACCGGGGAGCTGTTTTTT. As protein: CASSYPSLAENTGELFF.

DNA of the CDR3: TGTGCCAGTCTAGCGGGGATGTATTTCGGGGAGCTGTTTTTT. Translating it yields CASLAGMYFGELFF. The chain joins TRBV19 to TRBJ2-2; 9 nucleotides agree with TRBD2. The germline gives CDR1 LNHDA, CDR2 SQIVND (reference sequence). The CDR3 sequence is 14 residues long. Unmatched junction bases numbered 8, after V lost 8 bases and J lost 7 bases.

The chain has TRBV6-5 and TRBJ1-4, with TRBD1 as a possible D gene (5 bases). Per the germline V gene, CDR1 is MNHEY and CDR2 is SVGAGI. The CDR3 has 14 residues. With 6 bases removed from V and 6 bases from J, the gap between germline ends came to 14 bases. In DNA, the CDR3 is TGTGCCAGCAGGCTGGGGGGAAGCTATGAAAAACTGTTTTTT. This translates into CASRLGGSYEKLFF.

A few counts support this clone. The chain couples TRBV5-6 to TRBJ2-2; D is unresolved. Looked up from germline, CDR1 is SGHDT and CDR2 is YYEEEE. V lost 2 bases to trimming and J lost 8 bases, with 10 bases between them. The CDR3 sequence is 13 residues long. This CDR3 reads CASSFGSRGELFF. CDR3 in DNA: TGTGCCAGCAGCTTCGGTAGTAGAGGGGAGCTGTTTTTT.

The chain couples TRBV6-6 to TRBJ1-2; 7 nucleotides agree with TRBD1. This CDR3 spans 14 amino acids. Trimming cost V 2 bases and J 8 bases; bases outside gene matches: 8. Per the germline V gene, CDR1 is MNHNY and CDR2 is SVGAGI (reference sequence). CDR3 nucleotides: TGTGCCAGCAGTTACCGGGACAGCATTAAAGGCTACACCTTC. Translated, it gives CASSYRDSIKGYTF.

The chain couples TRBV3-1 (or the pseudogene TRBV3-2) to TRBJ2-1, with D possibly matching TRBD2 (6 bases). The CDR3 contains 15 residues. Germline V gene lookup returns CDR1 LGHDT and CDR2 YNNKEL (reference sequence). V was cut by 5 bases and J by 2 bases, with 13 bases left in between. The CDR3 coding sequence is TGTGCCAGCAGCGGGGGAGGCTCGACCTACAATGAGCAGTTCTTC. Its protein product is CASSGGGSTYNEQFF.

The chain is built from TRBV3-1 (or the pseudogene TRBV3-2) and TRBJ1-1; D remains unclear. This CDR3 spans 12 amino acids. Germline CDR1 and CDR2: LGHDT and YNNKEL (reference sequence). Trimming left V 1 base short and J 10 bases short, with 10 bases between. The CDR3 here is CASSQGGVSAFF. For the CDR3, the DNA is TGTGCCAGCAGCCAAGGCGGGGTTTCAGCTTTCTTT.

The V gene is TRBV19, the J gene TRBJ1-5, with a possible D match to TRBD1 (6 bases). The V and J ends lost 5 bases and 7 bases respectively, with 18 bases between them. CDR1 is LNHDA and CDR2 is SQIVND in the germline V gene (reference sequence). The CDR3 extends over 15 amino acids. CDR3: CASSLTTGNQQPQHF. In DNA form, the CDR3 reads TGTGCCAGTAGTTTGACTACAGGGAATCAGCAGCCCCAGCATTTT.

CDR3 DNA: TGTGCCAGCTCACCAGGCATTTCACCCCTCCACTTT. As protein: CASSPGISPLHF. The J gene is TRBJ1-6, the V gene TRBV18; D gene unclear. In germline, CDR1 is KGHSH, CDR2 LQKENI. The CDR3 contains 12 residues. Trimming stripped 2 bases from V and 9 bases from J, with 5 bases between.

The V and J genes are TRBV19 and TRBJ1-2; 7 nucleotides line up with TRBD1. The germline gives CDR1 LNHDA, CDR2 SQIVND (reference sequence). CDR3 length equals 17 residues. V lost 3 bases to trimming and J lost 3 bases; unmatched junction nucleotides: 13. CDR3: CASSIRTGEIQYYGYTF. The CDR3 bases are TGTGCCAGTAGTATTCGGACAGGAGAAATCCAGTACTATGGCTACACCTTC.